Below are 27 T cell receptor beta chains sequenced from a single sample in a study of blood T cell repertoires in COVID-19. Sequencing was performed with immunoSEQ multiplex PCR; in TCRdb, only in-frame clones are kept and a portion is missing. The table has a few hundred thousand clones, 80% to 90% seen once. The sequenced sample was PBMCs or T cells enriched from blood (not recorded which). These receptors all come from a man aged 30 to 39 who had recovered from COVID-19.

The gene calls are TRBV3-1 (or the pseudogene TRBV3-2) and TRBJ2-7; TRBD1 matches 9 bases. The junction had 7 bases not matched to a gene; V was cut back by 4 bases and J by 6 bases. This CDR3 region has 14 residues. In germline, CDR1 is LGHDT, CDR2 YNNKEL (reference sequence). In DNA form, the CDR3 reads TGTGCCAGCAGCCTAGGGACAGGGAATCGCGAGCAGTACTTC. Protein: CASSLGTGNREQYF.

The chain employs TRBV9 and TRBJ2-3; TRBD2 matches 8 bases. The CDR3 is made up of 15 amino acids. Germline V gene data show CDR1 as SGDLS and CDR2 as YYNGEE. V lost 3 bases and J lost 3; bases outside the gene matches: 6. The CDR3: CASSAGGATTDTQYF. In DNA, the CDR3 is TGTGCCAGCAGCGCGGGGGGGGCAACAACAGATACGCAGTATTTT.

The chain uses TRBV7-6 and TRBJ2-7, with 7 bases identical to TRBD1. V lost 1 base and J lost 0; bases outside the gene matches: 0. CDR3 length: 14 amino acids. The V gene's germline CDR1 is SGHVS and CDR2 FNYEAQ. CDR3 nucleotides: TGTGCCAGCAGCTTAGGGGACAGCTCCTACGAGCAGTACTTC. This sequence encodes CASSLGDSSYEQYF.

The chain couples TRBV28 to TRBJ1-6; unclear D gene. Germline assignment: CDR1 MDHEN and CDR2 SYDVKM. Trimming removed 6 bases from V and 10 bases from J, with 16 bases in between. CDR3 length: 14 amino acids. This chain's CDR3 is CASSQARARSPLHF. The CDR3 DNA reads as TGTGCCAGCAGCCAGGCAAGAGCTCGGTCACCCCTCCACTTT.

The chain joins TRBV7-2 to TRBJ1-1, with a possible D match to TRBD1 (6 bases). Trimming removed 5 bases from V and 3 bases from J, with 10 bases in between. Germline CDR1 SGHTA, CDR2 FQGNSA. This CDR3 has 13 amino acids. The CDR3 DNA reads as TGTGCCAGCAGCATACAGGGTGACACTGAAGCTTTCTTT. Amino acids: CASSIQGDTEAFF. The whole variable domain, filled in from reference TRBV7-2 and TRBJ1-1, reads GAGVSQSPSNKVTEKGKDVELRCDPISGHTALYWYRQSLGQGLEFLIYFQGNSAPDKSGLPSDRFSAERTGGSVSTLTIQRTQQEDSAVYLCASSIQGDTEAFFGQGTRLTVV.

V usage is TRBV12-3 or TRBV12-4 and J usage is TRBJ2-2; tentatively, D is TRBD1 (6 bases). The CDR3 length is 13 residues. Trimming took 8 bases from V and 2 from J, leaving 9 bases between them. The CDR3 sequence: CASSGTNTGELFF. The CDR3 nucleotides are TGTGCCAGCTCCGGGACAAACACCGGGGAGCTGTTTTTT.

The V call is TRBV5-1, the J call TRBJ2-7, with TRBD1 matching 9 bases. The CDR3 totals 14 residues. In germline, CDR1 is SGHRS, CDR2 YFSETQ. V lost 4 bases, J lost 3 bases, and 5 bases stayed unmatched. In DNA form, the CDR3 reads TGCGCCAGCAGCAGCACAGGGGGCAACTACGAGCAGTACTTC. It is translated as CASSSTGGNYEQYF.

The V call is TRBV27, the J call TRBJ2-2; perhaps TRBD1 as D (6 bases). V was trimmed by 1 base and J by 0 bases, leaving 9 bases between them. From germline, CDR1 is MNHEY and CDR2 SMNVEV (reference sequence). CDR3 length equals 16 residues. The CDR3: CASSLLDSANTGELFF. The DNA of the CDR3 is TGTGCCAGCAGTTTATTGGACAGCGCGAACACCGGGGAGCTGTTTTTT.

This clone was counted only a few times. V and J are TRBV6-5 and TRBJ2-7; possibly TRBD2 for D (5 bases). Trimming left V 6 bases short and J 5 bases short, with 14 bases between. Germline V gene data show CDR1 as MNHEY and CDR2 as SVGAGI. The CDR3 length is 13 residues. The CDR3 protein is CASRTWDSDEQYF. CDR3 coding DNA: TGTGCCAGCAGGACCTGGGATAGCGACGAGCAGTACTTC.

The CDR3 coding sequence is TGTGCCACCAATGGGGCCGGGACAGGGCTCCAAGAGACCCAGTACTTC. Amino acids: CATNGAGTGLQETQYF. The chain is built from TRBV15 and TRBJ2-5, with 9 nucleotides matching TRBD1. The CDR3 is 16 residues long. V dropped 7 bases and J dropped 1; count of bases not matched to a gene: 10. Looked up from germline, CDR1 is LNHNV and CDR2 is YYDKDF (reference sequence). Full variable domain (outside the CDR3, taken from reference TRBV15 and TRBJ2-5): DAMVIQNPRYQVTQFGKPVTLSCSQTLNHNVMYWYQQKSSQAPKLLFHYYDKDFNNEADTPDNFQSRRPNTSFCFLDIRSPGLGDTAMYLCATNGAGTGLQETQYFGPGTRLLVL.

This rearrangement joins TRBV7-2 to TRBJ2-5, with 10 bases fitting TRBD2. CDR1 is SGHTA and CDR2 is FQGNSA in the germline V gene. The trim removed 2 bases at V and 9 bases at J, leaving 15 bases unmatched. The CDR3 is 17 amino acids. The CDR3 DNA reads TGTGCCAGCAGCTTAATTCTAGCGGGGGAAGGCAGGGTGCCCCAGTACTTC. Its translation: CASSLILAGEGRVPQYF.

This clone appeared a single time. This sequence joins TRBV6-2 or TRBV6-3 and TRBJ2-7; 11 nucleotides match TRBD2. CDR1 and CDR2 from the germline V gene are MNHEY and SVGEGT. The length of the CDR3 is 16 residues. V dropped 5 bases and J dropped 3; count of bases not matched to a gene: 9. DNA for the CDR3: TGTGCCAGCAGTCGTACCGGGACTAGCGGAGGCTACGAGCAGTACTTC. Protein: CASSRTGTSGGYEQYF.

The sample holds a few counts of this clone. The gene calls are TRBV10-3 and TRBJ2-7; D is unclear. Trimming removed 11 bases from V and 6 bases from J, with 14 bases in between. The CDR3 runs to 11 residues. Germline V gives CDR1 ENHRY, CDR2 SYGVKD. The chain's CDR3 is CAVSTGPEQYF. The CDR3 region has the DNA TGTGCCGTAAGTACTGGGCCCGAGCAGTACTTC.

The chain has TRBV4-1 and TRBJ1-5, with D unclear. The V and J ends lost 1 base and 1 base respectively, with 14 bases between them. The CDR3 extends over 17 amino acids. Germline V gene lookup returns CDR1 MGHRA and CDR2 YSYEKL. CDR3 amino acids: CASSQVSVTFSNQPQHF. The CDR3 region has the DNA TGCGCCAGCAGCCAAGTTAGTGTGACTTTCAGCAATCAGCCCCAGCATTTT.

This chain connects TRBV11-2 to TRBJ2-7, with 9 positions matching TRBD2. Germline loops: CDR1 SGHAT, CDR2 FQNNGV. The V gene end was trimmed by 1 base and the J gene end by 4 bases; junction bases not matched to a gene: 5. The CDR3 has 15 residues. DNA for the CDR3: TGTGCCAGCAGCTTAGGGTTAGCGGGAGAGTACGAGCAGTACTTC. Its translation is CASSLGLAGEYEQYF.

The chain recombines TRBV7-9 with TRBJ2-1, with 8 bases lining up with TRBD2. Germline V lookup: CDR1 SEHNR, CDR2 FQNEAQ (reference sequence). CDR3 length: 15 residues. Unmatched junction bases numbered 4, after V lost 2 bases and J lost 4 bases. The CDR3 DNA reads TGTGCCAGCAGCTTAATTAGCGGGGTATACAATGAGCAGTTCTTC. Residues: CASSLISGVYNEQFF.

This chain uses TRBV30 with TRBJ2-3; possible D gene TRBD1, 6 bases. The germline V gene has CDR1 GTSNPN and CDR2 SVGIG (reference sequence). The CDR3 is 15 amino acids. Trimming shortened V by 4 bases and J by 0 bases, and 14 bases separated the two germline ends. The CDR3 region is CAWTRQASSTDTQYF. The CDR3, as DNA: TGTGCCTGGACTAGACAGGCCTCTAGCACAGATACGCAGTATTTT.

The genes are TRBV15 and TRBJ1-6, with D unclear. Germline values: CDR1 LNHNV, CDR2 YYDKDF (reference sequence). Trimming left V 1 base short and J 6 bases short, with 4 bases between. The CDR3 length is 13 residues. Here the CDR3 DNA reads TGTGCCACCAGCAGAGTTAGTAATTCACCCCTCCACTTT. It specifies CATSRVSNSPLHF.

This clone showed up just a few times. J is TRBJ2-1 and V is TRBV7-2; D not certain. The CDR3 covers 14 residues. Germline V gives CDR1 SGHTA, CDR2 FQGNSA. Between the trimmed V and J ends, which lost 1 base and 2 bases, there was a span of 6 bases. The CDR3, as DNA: TGTGCCAGCAGCTTAGACTTCCCCTACAATGAGCAGTTCTTC. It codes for CASSLDFPYNEQFF. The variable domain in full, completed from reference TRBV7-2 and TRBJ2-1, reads GAGVSQSPSNKVTEKGKDVELRCDPISGHTALYWYRQSLGQGLEFLIYFQGNSAPDKSGLPSDRFSAERTGGSVSTLTIQRTQQEDSAVYLCASSLDFPYNEQFFGPGTRLTVL.

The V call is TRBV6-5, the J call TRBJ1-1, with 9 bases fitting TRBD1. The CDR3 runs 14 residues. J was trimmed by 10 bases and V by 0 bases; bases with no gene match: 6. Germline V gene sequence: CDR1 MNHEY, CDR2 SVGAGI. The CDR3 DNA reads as TGTGCCAGCAGTTACTCGCTGAACAGGGGGCCAGCTTTCTTT. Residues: CASSYSLNRGPAFF.

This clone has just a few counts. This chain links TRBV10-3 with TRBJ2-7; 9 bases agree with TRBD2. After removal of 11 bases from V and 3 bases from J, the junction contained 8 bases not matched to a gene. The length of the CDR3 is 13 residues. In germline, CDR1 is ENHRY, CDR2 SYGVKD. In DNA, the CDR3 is TGTGCCTCCCGCGGGGGGGAAGACTACGAGCAGTACTTC. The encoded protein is CASRGGEDYEQYF.

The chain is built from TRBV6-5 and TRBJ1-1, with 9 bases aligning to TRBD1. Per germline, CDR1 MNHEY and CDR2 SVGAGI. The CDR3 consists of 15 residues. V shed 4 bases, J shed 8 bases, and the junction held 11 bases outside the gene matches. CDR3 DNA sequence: TGTGCCAGCAGTTTAATACGGGACAGGGAGTTCGAAGCTTTCTTT. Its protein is CASSLIRDREFEAFF.

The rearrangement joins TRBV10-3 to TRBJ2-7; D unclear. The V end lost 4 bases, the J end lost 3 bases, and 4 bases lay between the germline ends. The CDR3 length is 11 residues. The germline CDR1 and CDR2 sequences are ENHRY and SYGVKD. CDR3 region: CAISGNYEQYF. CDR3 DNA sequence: TGTGCCATCAGTGGTAACTACGAGCAGTACTTC.

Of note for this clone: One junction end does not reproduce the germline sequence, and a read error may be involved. CDR3 sequence: CATSVLAGRKSGNTIYF. The CDR3 coding sequence is TGTGCCACCAGTGTTTTGGCAGGGCGGAAATCTGGAAACACCATATATTTT. The chain uses TRBV24-1 and TRBJ1-3; D is possibly TRBD1 (5 bases). This CDR3 has 17 residues. Germline values: CDR1 KGHDR, CDR2 SFDVKD.

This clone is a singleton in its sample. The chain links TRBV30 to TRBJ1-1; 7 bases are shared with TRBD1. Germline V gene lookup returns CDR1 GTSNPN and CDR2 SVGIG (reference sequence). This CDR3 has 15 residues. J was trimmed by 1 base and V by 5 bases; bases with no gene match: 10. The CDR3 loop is CAWGKAGGGNTEAFF. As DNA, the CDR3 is TGTGCCTGGGGTAAGGCAGGGGGTGGGAACACTGAAGCTTTCTTT.

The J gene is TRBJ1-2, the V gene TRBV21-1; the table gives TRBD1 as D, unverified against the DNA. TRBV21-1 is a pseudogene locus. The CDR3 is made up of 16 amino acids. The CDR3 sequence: CASSSKTDQINYGYTF. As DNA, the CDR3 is TGTGCCAGCAGCTCAAAGACAGACCAAATAAACTATGGCTACACCTTC.

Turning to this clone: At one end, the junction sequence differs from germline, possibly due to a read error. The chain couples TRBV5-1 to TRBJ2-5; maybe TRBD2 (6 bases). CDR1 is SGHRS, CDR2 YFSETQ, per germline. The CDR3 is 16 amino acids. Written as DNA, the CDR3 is TGCGCCAGCAGCTTGGCGGCGGGAAGCCAAAAAGAGTCCCAGTACTTC. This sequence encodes CASSLAAGSQKESQYF.